What follows are 3 T cell receptor beta chains derived from one specimen sequenced in a study of T cells in localized non-small cell lung cancer. Generated by immunoSEQ multiplex PCR, the TCRdb table keeps only in-frame clones and is missing some. The repertoire holds about 46,000 clones, with around 81% as singletons. The sample in question was peripheral blood mononuclear cells, obtained before any cancer treatment. The source is a man aged 35 to 70 with stage III lung adenocarcinoma.

The V gene is TRBV6-6, the J gene TRBJ2-5; D is uncertain. Germline values: CDR1 MNHNY, CDR2 SVGAGI (reference sequence). This CDR3 contains 13 residues. V was clipped by 5 bases and J by 5 bases, with 12 bases between them. This chain's CDR3 is CASSERFWETQYF. The CDR3 coding sequence is TGTGCCAGCAGTGAGAGGTTTTGGGAGACCCAGTACTTC.

The chain uses TRBV19 and TRBJ2-3; D may be TRBD1 (5 bases). V lost 4 bases to trimming and J lost 3 bases, with 14 bases between them. CDR1 is LNHDA and CDR2 is SQIVND in the germline V gene (reference sequence). The CDR3 runs to 15 residues. The CDR3 spells CASSTPAGLTDTQYF. The DNA for the CDR3 is TGTGCCAGTAGTACCCCTGCAGGGCTTACAGATACGCAGTATTTT.

This rearrangement joins TRBV6-5 to TRBJ2-7, with D uncertain. This CDR3 comprises 14 residues. The V gene's germline CDR1 is MNHEY and CDR2 SVGAGI. V was trimmed by 0 bases and J by 5 bases, leaving 11 bases between them. The CDR3 DNA is TGTGCCAGCAGTTACTCAGGTACTGGGGACGAGCAGTACTTC. Its protein is CASSYSGTGDEQYF.